Each of the 10 T cell receptor beta chains below was sequenced from the same sample in a study of cytomegalovirus exposure and HLA in healthy donors. Primers included in the PCR were 60 Vbeta and 13 Jbeta primers. The repertoire was sequenced with immunoSEQ multiplex PCR; TCRdb's copy has only in-frame clones and lacks some. Of roughly 56,000 clones listed, around 75% are singletons. Sequencing input: PBMCs. These receptors were obtained from a man between 45 and 60 years old in good health and CMV-seropositive.

The chain carries TRBV18 and TRBJ2-2, with D perhaps TRBD2 (6 bases). The ends were cut back, 6 bases at V and 10 bases at J, with 15 bases in the middle. The CDR3 is made up of 13 amino acids. The germline gives CDR1 KGHSH, CDR2 LQKENI. The CDR3 DNA reads TGTGCCAGCTCCCCCACTAGCACGCTGGAGCTGTTTTTT. Amino acid sequence: CASSPTSTLELFF.

CDR3 loop: CASSQEGTGLSPLHF. As DNA, the CDR3 is TGCGCCAGCAGCCAAGAGGGGACAGGCCTGTCACCCCTCCACTTT. The chain links TRBV4-3 to TRBJ1-6, with 8 bases that match TRBD1. V lost 0 bases to trimming and J lost 10 bases; unmatched junction nucleotides: 5. Germline lookup yields CDR1 LGHNA and CDR2 YSLEER. This CDR3 comprises 15 residues.

The chain has TRBV7-9 and TRBJ1-2; no definite D call. V lost 2 bases, J lost 2 bases, and 3 bases lay in between. CDR3 length: 12 amino acids. From germline, CDR1 is SEHNR and CDR2 FQNEAQ (reference sequence). The CDR3 region has the DNA TGTGCCAGCAGCTTACCGAACTATGGCTACACCTTC. This translates into CASSLPNYGYTF.

The chain is built from TRBV19 and TRBJ1-6; possibly TRBD1 for D (6 bases). Germline V gene sequence: CDR1 LNHDA, CDR2 SQIVND (reference sequence). The CDR3 has 14 amino acids. V was pared by 4 bases and J by 12 bases, with 16 bases between. CDR3 nucleotide sequence: TGTGCCAGTAGTACCACAGGGACCGGGGTACCCCTCCACTTT. Its translation: CASSTTGTGVPLHF.

This clone showed up just once. The chain carries TRBV4-1 and TRBJ2-3, with D possibly being TRBD1 (6 bases). The CDR3 loop spans 15 amino acids. V lost 4 bases and J 3 bases, leaving 14 bases between the germline ends. Germline lookup yields CDR1 MGHRA and CDR2 YSYEKL. The CDR3 DNA is TGCGCCAGCAGCCGCCTCAGGGGATTAACAGATACGCAGTATTTT. This sequence encodes CASSRLRGLTDTQYF.

The chain uses TRBV6-5 and TRBJ2-7; 11 bases match TRBD2. Germline V lookup: CDR1 MNHEY, CDR2 SVGAGI. The CDR3 runs 15 residues. V was clipped by 6 bases and J by 4 bases; unmatched bases: 8. CDR3: CASSLLAGAKYEQYF. In nucleotides, the CDR3 is TGTGCCAGCAGCCTACTAGCGGGAGCTAAGTACGAGCAGTACTTC.

In nucleotides, the CDR3 is TGTGCCAGCAGTTTCCCCGGGGGGGGCGCGGGTGAACTAGCGGGGGCCTACGAGCAGTACTTC. This codes for CASSFPGGGAGELAGAYEQYF. V usage is TRBV28 and J usage is TRBJ2-7; 11 bases are shared with TRBD2. V was clipped by 3 bases and J by 2 bases; unmatched bases: 21. Germline V gene data show CDR1 as MDHEN and CDR2 as SYDVKM. There are 21 residues in the CDR3. Supplemented by reference TRBV28 and TRBJ2-7, the full variable domain reads DVKVTQSSRYLVKRTGEKVFLECVQDMDHENMFWYRQDPGLGLRLIYFSYDVKMKEKGDIPEGYSVSREKKERFSLILESASTNQTSMYLCASSFPGGGAGELAGAYEQYFGPGTRLTVT.

This clone showed up just a few times. This sequence joins TRBV15 and TRBJ2-5; possibly TRBD1 for D (8 bases). The CDR3 covers 15 residues. Trimming removed 6 bases from V and 9 bases from J, with 23 bases in between. Germline V CDR1 and CDR2: LNHNV, YYDKDF (reference sequence). For the CDR3, the DNA is TGTGCCACCAGTTTACAGGGGGGGGCTGGGGAGCCCCAGTACTTC. Amino acids: CATSLQGGAGEPQYF.

This clone came up a few times. The chain links TRBV14 to TRBJ2-3; 10 positions agree with TRBD2. Germline lookup yields CDR1 SGHDN and CDR2 FVKESK. The CDR3 has 17 residues. The V segment lost 4 bases and the J segment 6 bases; nucleotides outside the gene matches: 13. The CDR3 protein is CASSPSGSSLSSDTQYF. The CDR3 DNA is TGTGCCAGCAGCCCTAGCGGGAGTAGTCTAAGTTCGGATACGCAGTATTTT.

The chain carries TRBV5-1 and TRBJ2-6; D gene ambiguous. The CDR3 is 14 amino acids. V lost 0 bases and J lost 2, with 3 bases in between. Germline V gene lookup returns CDR1 SGHRS and CDR2 YFSETQ. In DNA, the CDR3 is TGCGCCAGCAGCTTGGTAGCTGGGGCCAACGTCCTGACTTTC. Translated: CASSLVAGANVLTF.